The rows below give T cell receptor beta chains drawn from one sample of a study of blood T cells in healthy people across ages. TCRdb ran MiXCR on the 5' RACE reads and lists one entry per CDR3 protein. The sample includes around 650,000 distinct CDR3 sequences, about 30% of them seen just once. The sequencing input was blood. Every receptor here comes from a woman at least 80 years old in good health. Both conserved end residues are part of each CDR3. D genes are given only for firm matches. Clone size appears in some rows only: once, few, many, or a class for an expanded clone.

d_gene | j_gene | v_gene | abundance | CDR3aa | CDR3nt
. | TRBJ1-1 | TRBV5-6 | . | CATRELGGGTEAFF | TGTGCCACCCGAGAGTTGGGAGGCGGCACTGAAGCTTTCTTT
. | TRBJ2-7 | TRBV20-1 | many | CSAHRTASYEQYF | TGCAGTGCCCACAGGACCGCATCCTACGAGCAGTACTTC
. | TRBJ1-1 | TRBV15 | once | CATSRRRQRPLGTEAFF | TGTGCCACCAGCAGAAGAAGACAGAGGCCCCTCGGCACTGAAGCTTTCTTT
TRBD1 | TRBJ2-1 | TRBV12-3/TRBV12-4 | many | CASSLAIGTGVHNEQFF | TGTGCCAGCAGTTTAGCAATCGGGACAGGGGTGCACAATGAGCAGTTCTTC
. | TRBJ2-3 | TRBV5-5 | . | CAGSLGAASGTDTQYF | TGTGCCGGCAGCCTGGGGGCGGCTAGCGGCACAGATACGCAGTATTTT
. | TRBJ2-5 | TRBV20-1 | few | CSAPEWGALNEQYF | TGCAGTGCTCCCGAGTGGGGGGCTCTAAATGAGCAGTACTTC
TRBD1 | TRBJ2-3 | TRBV27 | many | CATSGQHTDTQYF | TGTGCCACCTCGGGACAGCACACAGATACGCAGTATTTT
. | TRBJ1-2 | TRBV2 | . | CASSKSGQGPYGYTF | TGTGCCAGCTCCAAAAGTGGCCAGGGACCCTATGGCTACACCTTC
TRBD1 | TRBJ2-4 | TRBV7-3 | . | CASSLGQGATKNIQYF | TGTGCCAGCAGCCTTGGACAGGGGGCGACCAAAAACATTCAGTACTTC
TRBD2 | TRBJ2-5 | TRBV3-1 | many | CASSRLAGGPVETQYF | TGTGCCAGCAGCCGCTTAGCGGGGGGGCCTGTGGAGACCCAGTACTTC
. | TRBJ1-6 | TRBV7-6 | few | CASSEDIGTTNSPLHF | TGTGCCAGCAGCGAAGACATAGGGACAACTAATTCACCCCTCCACTTT
. | TRBJ1-4 | TRBV20-1 | many | CSARDINTRNEKLFF | TGCAGTGCTAGAGATATCAACACACGTAATGAAAAACTGTTTTTT
TRBD1 | TRBJ2-7 | TRBV20-1 | . | CSARETGTGAYEQYF | TGCAGTGCTAGAGAAACCGGGACAGGAGCCTACGAGCAGTACTTC
. | TRBJ2-2 | TRBV20-1 | . | CSARDYTGYQDGVLAGELFF | TGCAGTGCTAGAGATTATACCGGATACCAAGATGGGGTTTTGGCCGGGGAGCTGTTTTTT
. | TRBJ1-3 | TRBV4-1 | . | CASSQEAVFGNTIYF | TGCGCCAGCAGCCAAGAGGCGGTCTTTGGAAACACCATATATTTT
. | TRBJ2-7 | TRBV14 | . | CASSQDMRDEQYF | TGTGCCAGCAGCCAAGATATGCGGGACGAGCAGTACTTC
. | TRBJ1-2 | TRBV28 | many | CASSPLEGYYGYTF | TGTGCCAGCAGTCCGCTGGAGGGGTACTATGGCTACACCTTC
. | TRBJ2-7 | TRBV11-2 | many | CASSLLWTGVGNEQYF | TGTGCCAGCAGCCTCCTATGGACCGGGGTTGGGAACGAGCAGTACTTC
TRBD1 | TRBJ1-2 | TRBV20-1 | . | CSASGGQGKYGYTF | TGCAGTGCTAGCGGGGGACAGGGGAAATATGGCTACACCTTC
. | TRBJ2-3 | TRBV15 | many | CATSRDQGIGTDTQYF | TGTGCCACCAGCAGAGACCAGGGTATCGGCACAGATACGCAGTATTTT
. | TRBJ2-6 | TRBV12-3/TRBV12-4 | many | CASIKTGGANVLTF | TGTGCCAGCATCAAGACTGGGGGGGCCAACGTCCTGACTTTC
. | TRBJ2-7 | TRBV6-2/TRBV6-3 | many | CASSWTASSYEQYF | TGTGCCAGCAGTTGGACGGCGAGCTCCTACGAGCAGTACTTC
. | TRBJ2-1 | TRBV12-3/TRBV12-4 | many | CASSPNVSTYYNEQFF | TGTGCCAGCAGTCCTAATGTGAGCACCTACTACAATGAGCAGTTCTTC
. | TRBJ2-3 | TRBV5-1 | many | CASSLGHPSTDTQYF | TGCGCCAGCAGCTTGGGTCACCCTAGCACAGATACGCAGTATTTT
. | TRBJ2-2 | TRBV10-3 | few | CATQTNTGELFF | TGTGCCACCCAAACAAACACCGGGGAGCTGTTTTTT
TRBD1 | TRBJ1-2 | TRBV30 | many | CAWSPRQGDGYTF | TGTGCCTGGAGTCCTCGACAGGGCGATGGCTACACCTTC
TRBD1 | TRBJ1-2 | TRBV28 | many | CASSSTGGYGYTF | TGTGCCAGCAGTTCCACAGGGGGTTATGGCTACACCTTC
TRBD1 | TRBJ1-2 | TRBV7-9 | many | CASSPEDRGAYGYTF | TGTGCCAGCAGCCCGGAGGACAGGGGAGCCTATGGCTACACCTTC
. | TRBJ1-2 | TRBV5-1 | few | CASSGVVGQGSGGYTF | TGCGCCAGCAGCGGGGTCGTTGGCCAGGGAAGCGGAGGCTACACCTTC
TRBD1 | TRBJ2-5 | TRBV29-1 | many | CSVDRGQGETQYF | TGCAGCGTGGACAGGGGGCAAGGAGAGACCCAGTACTTC
TRBD1 | TRBJ1-1 | TRBV7-8 | many | CASSPRTGEFIDTEAFF | TGTGCCAGCAGCCCAAGAACAGGGGAATTTATCGACACTGAAGCTTTCTTT
. | TRBJ1-5 | TRBV9 | few | CASSVSGESNQPRHF | TGTGCCAGCAGCGTATCCGGGGAGTCCAATCAGCCCCGGCATTTT
TRBD2 | TRBJ2-7 | TRBV7-2 | many | CASSLIGGGEYGQYF | TGTGCCAGCAGCTTAATCGGCGGGGGAGAGTACGGGCAGTACTTC
TRBD1 | TRBJ2-5 | TRBV3-1 | . | CASRRTGDAETQYF | TGTGCCAGCAGAAGGACAGGGGATGCGGAGACCCAGTACTTC
. | TRBJ1-1 | TRBV7-2 | . | CASSSGLGVEAFF | TGTGCCAGCAGCTCCGGGTTGGGAGTGGAAGCTTTCTTT
. | TRBJ1-6 | TRBV2 | . | CASSPDKSSYNSPLHF | TGTGCCAGCAGTCCGGACAAGAGCTCCTATAATTCACCCCTCCACTTT
. | TRBJ2-3 | TRBV29-1 | many | CSVRSRRGQGNRTQYF | TGCAGCGTGAGGTCAAGGCGAGGGCAGGGAAATAGGACGCAGTATTTT
. | TRBJ1-2 | TRBV7-2 | few | CASSPRGRENYGYTF | TGTGCCAGCAGCCCGAGAGGCAGGGAGAACTATGGCTACACCTTC
TRBD2 | TRBJ2-7 | TRBV6-5 | . | CASSYRTSGLTSYEQYF | TGTGCCAGCAGTTACAGAACTAGCGGGCTAACCAGCTACGAGCAGTACTTC
. | TRBJ2-3 | TRBV20-1 | . | CSARATPFKDTQYF | TGCAGTGCTAGAGCAACGCCTTTCAAAGATACGCAGTATTTT
. | TRBJ1-1 | TRBV5-1 | few | CASSLDRVLATEAFF | TGCGCCAGCAGCTTGGACAGGGTCCTCGCCACTGAAGCTTTCTTT
. | TRBJ2-7 | TRBV7-9 | many | CASSSHRGLVYEQYF | TGTGCCAGCAGCTCCCACAGGGGACTGGTCTACGAGCAGTACTTC
TRBD2 | TRBJ2-7 | TRBV7-8 | many | CASVGRGAYEQYF | TGTGCCAGCGTAGGGCGGGGGGCCTACGAGCAGTACTTC
TRBD1 | TRBJ2-1 | TRBV27 | once | CASSLNQQGARNNEQFF | TGTGCCAGCAGTTTGAACCAACAGGGGGCGAGGAACAATGAGCAGTTCTTC